The 21 T cell receptor beta chains below were found in one sample sequenced in a study of blood T cell repertoires in COVID-19. The repertoire was sequenced with immunoSEQ multiplex PCR; TCRdb's copy has only in-frame clones and lacks some. The sample holds some 500,000 clones, approximately 87% seen once. The sample consisted of PBMCs or T cells enriched from blood (not recorded which). The receptors were gathered from a woman aged 40 to 49 who had recovered from COVID-19.

V usage is TRBV11-3 and J usage is TRBJ2-2; D gene unclear. In germline, CDR1 is SGHNT, CDR2 YENEEA. Trimming cost V 8 bases and J 2 bases, with 9 bases left between them. The CDR3 runs 13 residues. This CDR3 is CASSAVNTGELFF. CDR3 bases: TGTGCCAGCTCCGCGGTAAACACCGGGGAGCTGTTTTTT.

The chain links TRBV3-1 (or the pseudogene TRBV3-2) to TRBJ1-5; 9 nucleotides match TRBD1. CDR1 and CDR2 (germline): LGHDT, YNNKEL (reference sequence). The trim removed 0 bases at V and 3 bases at J, leaving 3 bases unmatched. The CDR3 runs 16 residues. As DNA, the CDR3 is TGTGCCAGCAGCCAAGACGGGACAGGGTCCAATCAGCCCCAGCATTTT. Protein product: CASSQDGTGSNQPQHF.

The rearrangement links TRBV6-5 to TRBJ1-1; a weak D match, TRBD1 (6 bases). Germline V lookup: CDR1 MNHEY, CDR2 SVGAGI. This CDR3 is 13 amino acids long. V shed 1 base and J shed 7 bases, with 10 bases lying between them. The CDR3 coding sequence is TGTGCCAGCAGTTACTTGGGACATCGTGAAGCTTTCTTT. It translates to CASSYLGHREAFF.

This rearrangement joins TRBV14 to TRBJ2-1; 12 bases align to TRBD2. Germline V gene data show CDR1 as SGHDN and CDR2 as FVKESK. The ends lost 0 bases at V and 0 bases at J; junction bases unmatched: 9. CDR3 size: 20 residues. CDR3 region: CASSQDYRLAGGSSYNEQFF. The CDR3 DNA follows: TGTGCCAGCAGCCAAGATTACAGGCTAGCGGGAGGGAGCTCCTACAATGAGCAGTTCTTC. Full variable domain (missing parts from reference TRBV14 and TRBJ2-1): EAGVTQFPSHSVIEKGQTVTLRCDPISGHDNLYWYRRVMGKEIKFLLHFVKESKQDESGMPNNRFLAERTGGTYSTLKVQPAELEDSGVYFCASSQDYRLAGGSSYNEQFFGPGTRLTVL.

This chain links TRBV7-9 with TRBJ1-1, with D unclear. V dropped 5 bases and J dropped 1 base, with 11 bases sitting between them. The CDR3 covers 14 residues. Germline V gives CDR1 SEHNR, CDR2 FQNEAQ (reference sequence). The CDR3 region is CASSPGLENTEAFF. Written as DNA, the CDR3 is TGTGCCAGCAGCCCTGGACTGGAGAACACTGAAGCTTTCTTT.

This chain joins TRBV6-5 and TRBJ2-7, with 7 positions matching TRBD1. J lost 5 bases, V lost 6 bases, and 10 bases had no gene match. Germline V gene lookup returns CDR1 MNHEY and CDR2 SVGAGI. The CDR3 length is 14 residues. The CDR3 DNA follows: TGTGCCAGCAGCCCAGACAGGGTCTTGGACGAGCAGTACTTC. Amino acids: CASSPDRVLDEQYF.

The chain has TRBV18 and TRBJ1-1; a weak D match, TRBD1 (5 bases). V lost 4 bases, J lost 1 base, and 13 bases lay in between. The CDR3 sequence is 15 residues long. Per germline, CDR1 KGHSH and CDR2 LQKENI. The CDR3 coding sequence is TGTGCCAGCTCACTCAATGGGGGGGGGAACACTGAAGCTTTCTTT. It is translated as CASSLNGGGNTEAFF. Full variable domain (outside the CDR3, taken from reference TRBV18 and TRBJ1-1): NAGVMQNPRHLVRRRGQEARLRCSPMKGHSHVYWYRQLPEEGLKFMVYLQKENIIDESGMPKERFSAEFPKEGPSILRIQQVVRGDSAAYFCASSLNGGGNTEAFFGQGTRLTVV.

Turning to this clone: At the DNA level, this CDR3 is encoded by other sequences in the same sample as well. In nucleotides, the CDR3 is TGTGCCAGTTCACGACAGGGATCCTACGAGCAGTACTTC. Its protein is CASSRQGSYEQYF. This rearrangement joins TRBV5-4 to TRBJ2-7; 7 bases are shared with TRBD1. The CDR3 runs 13 residues. Germline V gives CDR1 SGHNT, CDR2 YYREEE (reference sequence). V was pared by 8 bases and J by 1 base, with 6 bases of the junction left unmatched.

The chain is built from TRBV5-8 and TRBJ1-2; tentatively, D is TRBD1 (6 bases). This CDR3 contains 14 residues. V was trimmed by 4 bases and J by 3 bases, leaving 13 bases between them. Germline V gene lookup returns CDR1 SGHTS and CDR2 YDEGEE. The CDR3 region has the DNA TGTGCCAGCAGCCTACAGGGTACGGACTATGGCTACACCTTC. Protein: CASSLQGTDYGYTF.

The sample holds a few counts of this clone. Other DNA sequences in the same sample also yield this CDR3. The chain couples TRBV6-5 to TRBJ2-7; 9 bases line up with TRBD2. Germline values: CDR1 MNHEY, CDR2 SVGAGI. The CDR3 consists of 14 residues. Trimming cost V 3 bases and J 0 bases; bases outside gene matches: 0. CDR3: CASSYSGGSYEQYF. In DNA form, the CDR3 reads TGTGCCAGCAGTTATAGCGGGGGCTCCTACGAGCAGTACTTC.

The chain carries TRBV2 and TRBJ2-5; D remains ambiguous. Per germline, CDR1 SNHLY and CDR2 FYNNEI. This CDR3 spans 12 amino acids. Trimming removed 5 bases from V and 0 bases from J, with 4 bases in between. CDR3 amino acids: CASSSYQETQYF. CDR3 DNA: TGTGCCAGCAGTTCGTACCAAGAGACCCAGTACTTC.

The chain recombines TRBV10-1 with TRBJ2-7, with TRBD2 matching over 9 bases. The V and J ends lost 11 bases and 2 bases, in that order; junction bases with no gene match: 10. Germline CDR1 and CDR2: WNHNN and SYGVQD (reference sequence). The CDR3 sequence is 14 residues long. In DNA, the CDR3 is TGCGCCTTCCAACGGACTAGCGATCCCTACGAGCAGTACTTC. Encoded protein: CAFQRTSDPYEQYF.

The rearrangement uses TRBV12-3 or TRBV12-4 and TRBJ2-3, with unresolved D. V lost 4 bases and J 2 bases, leaving 7 bases between the germline ends. The CDR3 is 13 residues long. The DNA for the CDR3 is TGTGCCAGCAGTTCGTTAGACACAGATACGCAGTATTTT. This translates into CASSSLDTDTQYF.

About this clone itself: Other DNA sequences of this sample code for an identical CDR3. The chain joins TRBV18 to TRBJ1-3; TRBD1 is a possible D gene (5 bases). Germline lookup yields CDR1 KGHSH and CDR2 LQKENI. The CDR3 is made up of 13 amino acids. V was cut by 4 bases and J by 3 bases, with 7 bases left in between. The CDR3 coding sequence is TGTGCCAGCTCACAGGGGTTTGGAAACACCATATATTTT. The encoded protein is CASSQGFGNTIYF.

V and J are TRBV29-1 and TRBJ1-1, with unresolved D. Per germline, CDR1 SQVTM and CDR2 ANQGSEA. The CDR3 has 11 amino acids. V was shortened by 4 bases and J by 3 bases, with 6 bases between the two germline ends. CDR3 DNA: TGCAGCGTTGGAGGGCACACTGAAGCTTTCTTT. Protein sequence: CSVGGHTEAFF.

The chain combines TRBV11-2 with TRBJ2-7; D gene ambiguous. Germline V gene sequence: CDR1 SGHAT, CDR2 FQNNGV. Trimming stripped 8 bases from V and 0 bases from J, with 11 bases between. The CDR3 extends over 13 amino acids. The CDR3 sequence: CASSPPGSYEQYF. CDR3 in DNA: TGTGCCAGCTCCCCGCCGGGCTCCTACGAGCAGTACTTC.

The chain links TRBV6-5 to TRBJ2-1; no clear D gene. Germline loops: CDR1 MNHEY, CDR2 SVGAGI. The CDR3 covers 14 residues. V was clipped by 0 bases and J by 4 bases, with 7 bases between them. The DNA for the CDR3 is TGTGCCAGCAGTTACTCGAGCCGATACAATGAGCAGTTCTTC. Amino acid sequence: CASSYSSRYNEQFF.

J is TRBJ2-3 and V is TRBV7-2; 9 positions match TRBD1. V was clipped by 1 base and J by 4 bases; unmatched bases: 0. The CDR3 has 14 amino acids. The germline CDR1 and CDR2 sequences are SGHTA and FQGNSA. The chain's CDR3 is CASSLGTGADTQYF. CDR3 nucleotides: TGTGCCAGCAGCTTAGGGACAGGGGCAGATACGCAGTATTTT.

The count of this clone is one. This specimen includes other DNA sequences encoding the same CDR3. V and J are TRBV19 and TRBJ2-1; 7 nucleotides match TRBD2. The CDR3 consists of 16 residues. J gave up 0 bases and V 3 bases, and 5 bases lay outside the gene matches. CDR1 and CDR2 (germline): LNHDA, SQIVND (reference sequence). This CDR3 is CASSIVGGSSYNEQFF. In DNA form, the CDR3 reads TGTGCCAGTAGTATCGTGGGCGGGAGCTCCTACAATGAGCAGTTCTTC.

The chain is built from TRBV7-9 and TRBJ1-3; possible D gene TRBD1, 6 bases. Germline assignment: CDR1 SEHNR and CDR2 FQNEAQ (reference sequence). The CDR3 is made up of 13 amino acids. The CDR3 DNA reads TGTGCAATGGGGGCGGGCTCTGGAAACACCATATATTTT. As protein: CAMGAGSGNTIYF. Combining the CDR3 with reference TRBV7-9 and TRBJ1-3 gives the whole variable domain DTGVSQNPRHKITKRGQNVTFRCDPISEHNRLYWYRQTLGQGPEFLTYFQNEAQLEKSRLLSDRFSAERPKGSFSTLEIQRTEQGDSAMYLCAMGAGSGNTIYFGEGSWLTVV.

The chain uses TRBV20-1 and TRBJ2-7; perhaps TRBD2 as D (5 bases). This CDR3 contains 11 residues. The germline V and J ends were trimmed by 4 bases and 3 bases, with 7 bases remaining between them. CDR1 is DFQATT and CDR2 is SNEGSKA in the germline V gene (reference sequence). CDR3 nucleotide sequence: TGCAGTGCTATAACTAGCTACGAGCAGTACTTC. This translates into CSAITSYEQYF.